The next 18 T cell receptor beta chains were all read from a single sample in a study of read filtering for tumor transcriptome and immune sequencing. This library used about 360 ng RNA and molecular barcoded adaptors spanning alpha/delta and beta/gamma chains. TCRdb passed the reads through MiXCR, listing each CDR3 protein once. The sample has more than 70,000 distinct CDR3 sequences, roughly 21% seen once. The specimen sequenced was a population of CD138-negative cells sorted from bone marrow. The receptor source for this set is a donor over 35 with multiple myeloma.

Of note for this clonotype: With a much larger clone just one base away, this may be a read error. The rearrangement uses TRBV5-1 and TRBJ1-1; no clear D gene. The CDR3 runs 14 residues. The germline V gene has CDR1 SGHRS and CDR2 YFSETQ. Trimming left V 3 bases short and J 4 bases short, with 13 bases between. The CDR3 spells CASSSGSMSTEAFF. The DNA of the CDR3 is TGCGCCAGCAGCTCTGGCAGTATGAGCACTGAAGCTTTCTTT.

This clonotype was observed at least ten times. The V call is TRBV12-5, the J call TRBJ2-1, with TRBD2 identical over 7 bases. This CDR3 is built from 15 residues. The germline CDR1 and CDR2 sequences are LGHNT and FRNRAP. After removal of 6 bases from V and 4 bases from J, the junction contained 9 bases not matched to a gene. The CDR3 here is CASGGAGLTYNEQFF. The CDR3 coding sequence is TGTGCTAGTGGGGGAGCGGGACTAACTTACAATGAGCAGTTCTTC.

This clonotype was picked up many times. The chain is built from TRBV4-1 and TRBJ2-1; TRBD1 matches at 7 bases. CDR1 is MGHRA, CDR2 YSYEKL, per germline. The V segment lost 1 base and the J segment 7 bases; nucleotides outside the gene matches: 10. CDR3 length: 16 residues. Here the CDR3 DNA reads TGCGCCAGCAGCCAAGTTGTGGGACAGTCGGGTAATGAGCAGTTCTTC. This encodes CASSQVVGQSGNEQFF.

In regard to this clonotype: This could be a read error, since a much larger clone is one nucleotide away. The chain has TRBV6-1 and TRBJ1-1, with a weak D call TRBD1 (5 bases). CDR1 is MNHNS and CDR2 is SASEGT in the germline V gene. There are 13 residues in the CDR3. The CDR3 nucleotides are TGTGCCAGCCGTGAATGGGACAACACTGAAGCTTTCTTT. This gives the protein CASREWDNTEAFF.

With respect to this clonotype: With a much larger clone just one base away, this may be a read error. The V and J genes are TRBV7-2 and TRBJ1-1, with D unclear. Germline-derived CDR1 and CDR2 are SGHTA and FQGNSA. The CDR3 contains 14 residues. The CDR3 DNA reads as TGTGCCGGCAGCTTCAGGTTAGCGAACACTGAAGCTTTCTTT. This codes for CAGSFRLANTEAFF.

Judged by abundance, this clonotype is medium-sized. The V call is TRBV2, the J call TRBJ2-1, with TRBD2 matching over 7 bases. The ends lost 8 bases at V and 10 bases at J; junction bases unmatched: 8. CDR1 is SNHLY and CDR2 is FYNNEI in the germline V gene. CDR3 length: 12 amino acids. This CDR3 reads CASGRTRVEQFF. Written as DNA, the CDR3 is TGTGCCAGCGGACGGACTAGAGTCGAGCAGTTCTTC.

V is TRBV18 and J is TRBJ1-5; 8 bases are a match to TRBD1. The V and J ends lost 5 bases and 7 bases, in that order; junction bases with no gene match: 7. Germline CDR1 KGHSH, CDR2 LQKENI. The CDR3 sequence is 14 residues long. The CDR3 sequence: CASSIGQGGQPQHF. The DNA of the CDR3 is TGTGCCAGCTCAATCGGACAGGGCGGACAGCCCCAGCATTTT.

About this clonotype: Given a much more abundant clone one base away, this may be a read error. The genes are TRBV20-1 and TRBJ2-7; a possible D gene is TRBD1 (5 bases). The V end was cut by 0 bases, the J end by 1 base, with 10 bases between. CDR3 length: 14 residues. The germline CDR1 and CDR2 sequences are DFQATT and SNEGSKA (reference sequence). The CDR3, as DNA: TGCAGTGCTAGAGACCCAGGGTCTTCCTACGAGCAGTACTTC. It is translated as CSARDPGSSYEQYF.

Points on this clonotype: Just one base apart from a much larger clone, this may be a read error. The rearrangement links TRBV5-1 to TRBJ1-1, with a possible D match to TRBD1 (5 bases). Germline CDR1 SGHRS, CDR2 YFSETQ. Trimming shortened V by 2 bases and J by 0 bases, and 11 bases separated the two germline ends. The CDR3 extends over 15 amino acids. As DNA, the CDR3 is TGCGCCAGCAGCTTCACGGGGCAGATGAACACTGAAGCTTTCTTT. It specifies CASSFTGQMNTEAFF.

This clonotype was counted many times. The chain links TRBV2 to TRBJ1-6; D is possibly TRBD1 (5 bases). The CDR3 loop spans 15 amino acids. Trimming cost V 8 bases and J 0 bases, with 11 bases left between them. Germline lookup yields CDR1 SNHLY and CDR2 FYNNEI. This chain's CDR3 is CASGSGGSYNSPLHF. The CDR3 DNA is TGTGCCAGCGGCTCTGGGGGCTCCTATAATTCACCCCTCCACTTT.

A remark on this clonotype: Possible read error: a much larger clone is one base away. V usage is TRBV7-9 and J usage is TRBJ2-7; 9 bases are shared with TRBD1. The CDR3 runs to 12 residues. The V and J ends lost 7 bases and 9 bases, in that order; junction bases with no gene match: 7. The germline V gene has CDR1 SEHNR and CDR2 FQNEAQ (reference sequence). CDR3 sequence: CASTQGQGGQYF. Here the CDR3 DNA reads TGTGCCAGCACCCAGGGACAGGGTGGGCAGTACTTC.

There are many counts of this clonotype. This chain joins TRBV6-1 and TRBJ2-3; D might be TRBD1 (6 bases). The germline V gene encodes CDR1 MNHNS and CDR2 SASEGT. There are 11 residues in the CDR3. The V end lost 5 bases, the J end lost 10 bases, and 10 bases lay between the germline ends. CDR3 in amino acids: CASSLTGAQYF. The CDR3 DNA reads TGTGCCAGCAGTTTGACAGGCGCGCAGTATTTT.

Notes on this clonotype: The junction does not match germline at one end; this may be a read error. The chain is built from TRBV29-1 and TRBJ2-3; 7 bases fit TRBD2. CDR3 length: 13 amino acids. Germline V gene data show CDR1 as SQVTM and CDR2 as ANQGSEA. The CDR3 DNA reads as TGCAGCGTTGAGAAGCGGGGCACAGATGCGCAGTATTTT. Translation: CSVEKRGTDAQYF.

In this sample, this clonotype turned up a few times. This clone may be a read error of a much larger clone one base away. The CDR3 carries no conserved terminal phenylalanine or tryptophan, so it likely arises from a read error. The gene calls are TRBV12-3 or TRBV12-4 and TRBJ2-1; 7 nucleotides match TRBD1. CDR3 size: 16 residues. After removal of 4 bases from V and 0 bases from J, the junction contained 6 bases not matched to a gene. Here the CDR3 reads CASSSKGQSSYNEQFL. The CDR3 DNA follows: TGTGCCAGCAGTTCAAAGGGACAGAGCTCCTACAATGAGCAGTTCCTC.

This clonotype was observed a handful of times. A read error is possible here, since a much larger clone lies one base away. The chain uses TRBV3-1 and TRBJ2-5; D ambiguous. The germline V gene encodes CDR1 LGHDT and CDR2 YNNKEL (reference sequence). The CDR3 consists of 14 residues. V shed 3 bases and J shed 4 bases, with 12 bases lying between them. The CDR3 is CASSQGPSRETQYF. DNA of the CDR3: TGTGCCAGCAGCCAGGGCCCTTCCCGAGAGACCCAGTACTTC.

With respect to this clonotype: A read error may produce the germline difference seen at one junction end. The chain recombines TRBV11-2 with TRBJ2-5; no firm D call. This CDR3 region has 14 residues. From germline, CDR1 is SGHAT and CDR2 FQNNGV. The CDR3 nucleotides read TGTGCCAGCAGCTTTTTTAATCAGCAAGAGGCCCAGTACTTC. This gives the protein CASSFFNQQEAQYF.

Comments on this clonotype: Its ends do not fully match the called genes, so a read error is possible. The chain has TRBV20-1 and TRBJ1-1, with D unresolved. CDR3 length equals 11 residues. The germline V gene has CDR1 DFQATT and CDR2 SNEGSKA (reference sequence). The CDR3 nucleotides read TGCTGTGCTAGAGTCGGTTCACGAGCTTTCTTT. Its protein is CCARVGSRAFF.

This clonotype came up a few times. The chain has TRBV4-1 and TRBJ2-4; 8 nucleotides match TRBD1. The J segment lost 2 bases and the V segment lost 6 bases, leaving 12 bases of the junction unmatched. CDR1 and CDR2 (germline): MGHRA, YSYEKL. CDR3 length: 17 residues. Written as DNA, the CDR3 is TGCGCCAGCAGGCGTTCGGGACAGGATAACACCAAAAACATTCAGTACTTC. This sequence encodes CASRRSGQDNTKNIQYF.